This TCR beta chain derives from a study of blood T cell repertoires in COVID-19. About the research overall: COVID-19 samples from acute and convalescent phases originated in the United States, Italy and Spain.

Germline CDR1 LGHNA, CDR2 YSLEER. V gave up 0 bases and J gave up 2 bases, with 13 bases separating them. The CDR3 runs to 16 residues. Measured with immunoSEQ multiplex PCR; TCRdb has only the in-frame clones, and not every one. The data contain 55,000 to 65,000 clones, around 90% of them seen just once; the ten biggest clones take up 1.6%. The chain uses TRBV4-3 and TRBJ2-5; maybe TRBD2 (6 bases). Material: peripheral blood. This clonotype was obtained from a human donor in a cohort sampled during active COVID-19. CDR3 nucleotides: TGCGCCAGCAGCCAAGATCTACTAGCAAATCAAGAGACCCAGTACTTC. Amino acid sequence: CASSQDLLANQETQYF.